This passage covers 11 T cell receptor beta chains from one sample sequenced in a study of molecular identifiers for immune sequencing clone quantification (dated by TCRdb to 2017 to 2018). Library preparation was by PCR. Reads for this sample came from an Illumina HiSeq 4000. TCRdb handled the public reads itself, with Q25 trimming in fastp and clone calling in MiXCR, and kept productive beta chains. A single entry per CDR3 protein holds the most common genes and DNA from its merged rows. The sample contains about 640,000 distinct CDR3 sequences, about 20% of them found a single time. The top ten constitute roughly 0.83% of the sample. The sample taken for sequencing was naive CD8+ T cells from blood, with Jurkat cell RNA spiked in. The cell subset or site label for this specimen denotes: FACS-sorted CD8+CD4-CCR7+CD45RA+ naive T cells. The receptors were gathered from a human donor in good health. Some libraries in this study had Jurkat cell RNA spiked in.

A note on this clonotype: The junction does not match germline at one end; this may be a read error. V usage is TRBV10-2 and J usage is TRBJ2-4; either TRBD1 or TRBD2 may fit D (5 bases each). The CDR3 loop spans 15 amino acids. CDR1 and CDR2 (germline): WSHSY, SAAADI. CDR3 nucleotide sequence: TGCGCCAACAGTGATGGGACCCTAGCCAAAAACATTCAGTACTTC. This encodes CANSDGTLAKNIQYF.

As concerns this clonotype: This clone may be a read error of a much larger clone one base away. The chain has TRBV2 and TRBJ1-1; a weak D match, TRBD1 (5 bases). Germline CDR1 reads SNHLY; CDR2 reads FYNNEI. Trimming pared 5 bases from V and 10 bases from J, leaving 23 bases between. The CDR3 length is 15 residues. The CDR3 DNA reads TGTGCCAGCAGTCCCGGGACTGGATCCGAACCGGGAGCTTTCTTT. Protein sequence: CASSPGTGSEPGAFF.

This clonotype was seen repeatedly, ten times or more. This rearrangement joins TRBV28 to TRBJ2-7, with TRBD1 identical over 9 bases. The CDR3 contains 15 residues. The ends lost 4 bases at V and 5 bases at J; junction bases unmatched: 9. CDR1 is MDHEN and CDR2 is SYDVKM in the germline V gene. This chain's CDR3 is CASSSSGTGTDEQYF. CDR3 coding DNA: TGTGCCAGCAGTTCCTCCGGGACAGGGACCGACGAGCAGTACTTC. Filled out from reference TRBV28 and TRBJ2-7, the complete variable domain reads DVKVTQSSRYLVKRTGEKVFLECVQDMDHENMFWYRQDPGLGLRLIYFSYDVKMKEKGDIPEGYSVSREKKERFSLILESASTNQTSMYLCASSSSGTGTDEQYFGPGTRLTVT.

This clonotype was counted many times. The chain combines TRBV2 with TRBJ2-7; 9 bases line up with TRBD1. The CDR3 loop spans 17 amino acids. V gave up 5 bases and J gave up 6 bases; unmatched junction bases: 17. The germline V gene encodes CDR1 SNHLY and CDR2 FYNNEI. For the CDR3, the DNA is TGTGCCAGCAGTATAAACACCGCGGGACAGGGATCCCTCGAGCAGTACTTC. It encodes CASSINTAGQGSLEQYF.

This clonotype was detected a few times. The chain links TRBV12-3 or TRBV12-4 to TRBJ2-7; TRBD1 might be the D (6 bases). V shed 1 base and J shed 7 bases, with 14 bases lying between them. The CDR3 consists of 14 residues. CDR3 protein: CASSLGTAPREQYF. CDR3 nucleotide sequence: TGTGCCAGCAGTTTAGGGACAGCCCCCCGGGAGCAGTACTTC.

The genes are TRBV4-1 and TRBJ1-2, with 7 nucleotides matching TRBD1. This CDR3 is 14 amino acids long. CDR1 is MGHRA, CDR2 YSYEKL, per germline. The J segment lost 4 bases and the V segment lost 4 bases, leaving 6 bases of the junction unmatched. The CDR3 sequence is CASSPGQASYGYTF. The CDR3 coding sequence is TGCGCCAGCAGCCCCGGACAGGCAAGCTATGGCTACACCTTC.

This clonotype has at least ten counts. V gene TRBV7-9 combines with J gene TRBJ2-4, with D hard to call. There are 15 residues in the CDR3. The V end lost 5 bases, the J end lost 3 bases, and 14 bases lay between the germline ends. CDR1 SEHNR and CDR2 FQNEAQ come from the germline V gene (reference sequence). The CDR3, as DNA: TGTGCCAGCAGCCCCCCGGGCTTATTCAAAAACATTCAGTACTTC. Translation: CASSPPGLFKNIQYF.

A word on this clonotype: The CDR3 does not end in the conserved phenylalanine or tryptophan, so this is likely a read error. The chain joins TRBV13 to TRBJ2-3; no reliable D call. Germline assignment: CDR1 PRHDT and CDR2 FYEKMQ (reference sequence). Trimming took off 1 base at V and 2 bases at J, with 13 bases between the two ends. This CDR3 region has 16 residues. The CDR3 coding sequence is TGTGCCAGCAGCTTAGACTCTACTCACCCCACAGATACGCAGTATCTT. Its translation is CASSLDSTHPTDTQYL.

The rearrangement uses TRBV6-2 or TRBV6-3 and TRBJ2-1, with TRBD2 identical over 11 bases. Germline trimming cut 7 bases from V and 7 bases from J; bases unmatched to any gene: 6. Germline lookup yields CDR1 MNHEY and CDR2 SVGEGT. This CDR3 is 14 amino acids long. CDR3 region: CASIIAGGLNEQFF. CDR3 DNA: TGTGCCAGCATTATAGCGGGAGGGCTTAATGAGCAGTTCTTC.

Notes on this clonotype: With a much larger clone just one base away, this may be a read error. The CDR3 DNA reads TGTGCCTGGGGTGGGGGGGACGCAATGAACACTGAAGCTTTCTTT. Protein sequence: CAWGGGDAMNTEAFF. This chain joins TRBV30 and TRBJ1-1; D is perhaps TRBD1 (5 bases). In germline, CDR1 is GTSNPN, CDR2 SVGIG (reference sequence). The CDR3 consists of 15 residues. Trimming left V 5 bases short and J 0 bases short, with 16 bases between. The full variable domain, its missing parts supplied by reference TRBV30 and TRBJ1-1, is SQTIHQWPATLVQPVGSPLSLECTVEGTSNPNLYWYRQAAGRGLQLLFYSVGIGQISSEVPQNLSASRPQDRQFILSSKKLLLSDSGFYLCAWGGGDAMNTEAFFGQGTRLTVV.

Comment on this clonotype: A much larger clone lies one base from this, so it may be a read error. V is TRBV6-5 and J is TRBJ1-1; no clear D. The V end was cut by 5 bases, the J end by 1 base, with 11 bases between. Germline loops: CDR1 MNHEY, CDR2 SVGAGI. This CDR3 comprises 14 residues. The CDR3 DNA follows: TGTGCCAGCAGTGCGAATCTGGGGAACACTGAAGCTTTCTTT. It specifies CASSANLGNTEAFF.